This T cell receptor beta chain appears in the sequencing data of a study of Ad26.COV2.S vaccination and SARS-CoV-2 variants. Libraries were prepared by immunoSEQ multiplex PCR; TCRdb keeps only in-frame clonotypes and omits some of them. The repertoire has hundreds of thousands of clones, about nine tenths of them found once; the top ten carry more than 9%. Regarding treatment: around 19 received Ad26.COV2.S at low or high dose, single or two shots; about five received placebo; per-sample allocation not given. Day 63 after the first injection of vaccine or placebo was the sampling time. Germline V gene sequence: CDR1 LNHNV, CDR2 YYDKDF (reference sequence). CDR3 size: 17 residues. J gave up 2 bases and V 1 base, and 11 bases lay outside the gene matches.

This clonotype was obtained from a person aged 18-65 years who received the Ad26.COV2.S COVID-19 vaccine or a placebo. The sample here was peripheral blood, taken in a trial of Ad26.COV2.S vaccine versus placebo. The gene calls are TRBV15 and TRBJ2-7; 7 positions agree with TRBD1. The CDR3 sequence: CATSRVLTGTVAYEQYF. Written as DNA, the CDR3 is TGTGCCACCAGCAGAGTTCTCACCGGGACAGTTGCCTACGAGCAGTACTTC.